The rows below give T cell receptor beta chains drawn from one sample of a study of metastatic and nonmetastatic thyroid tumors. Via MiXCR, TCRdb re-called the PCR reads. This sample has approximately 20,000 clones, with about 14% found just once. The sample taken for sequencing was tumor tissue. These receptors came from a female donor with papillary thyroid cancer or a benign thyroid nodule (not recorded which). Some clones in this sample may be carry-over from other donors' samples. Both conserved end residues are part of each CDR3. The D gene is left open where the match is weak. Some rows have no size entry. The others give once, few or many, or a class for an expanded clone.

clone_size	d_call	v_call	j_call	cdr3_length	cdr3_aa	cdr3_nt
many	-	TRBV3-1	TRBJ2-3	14	CASSQDRHTDTQYF	TGTGCCAGCAGCCAAGATCGGCACACAGATACGCAGTATTTT
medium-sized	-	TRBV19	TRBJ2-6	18	CASSMAGRSISGANVLTF	TGTGCCAGTAGTATGGCCGGCAGGAGTATCTCTGGGGCCAACGTCCTGACTTTC
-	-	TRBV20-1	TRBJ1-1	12	CSATPRGRSAFF	TGCAGTGCTACCCCGCGGGGTCGTTCTGCTTTCTTT
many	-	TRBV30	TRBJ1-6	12	CAWSSRGRSLHF	TGTGCCTGGAGTTCCAGGGGTAGATCCCTCCACTTT
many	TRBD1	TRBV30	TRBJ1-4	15	CAWSHLGQANEKLFF	TGTGCCTGGAGTCACCTGGGACAGGCTAATGAAAAACTGTTTTTT
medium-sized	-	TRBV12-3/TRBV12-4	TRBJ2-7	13	CASSQWTADEQYF	TGTGCCAGCAGTCAATGGACAGCCGACGAGCAGTACTTC
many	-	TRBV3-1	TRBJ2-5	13	CASSQVERRTQYF	TGTGCCAGCAGCCAAGTAGAAAGGAGGACCCAGTACTTC
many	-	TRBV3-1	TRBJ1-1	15	CASSHMGAANTEAFF	TGTGCCAGCAGCCATATGGGAGCAGCGAACACTGAAGCTTTCTTT
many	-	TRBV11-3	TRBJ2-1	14	CASSSRGVYNEQFF	TGTGCCAGCAGCTCAAGGGGGGTCTACAATGAGCAGTTCTTC
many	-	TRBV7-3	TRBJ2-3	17	CASSLRAPAGTPDTQYF	TGTGCCAGCAGCTTAAGGGCGCCGGCGGGGACACCAGATACGCAGTATTTT
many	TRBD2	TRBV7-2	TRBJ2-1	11	CASSSSGEQFF	TGTGCCAGCAGCTCTAGCGGTGAGCAGTTCTTC
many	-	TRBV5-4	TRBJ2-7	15	CASSLRLGATYEQYF	TGTGCCAGCAGCTTGAGACTAGGGGCTACCTACGAGCAGTACTTC
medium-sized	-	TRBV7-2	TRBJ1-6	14	CASARGRGSSPLHF	TGTGCCAGCGCCCGAGGCAGGGGATCATCACCCCTCCACTTT
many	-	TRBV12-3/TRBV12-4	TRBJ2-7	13	CASSADGSPEQYF	TGTGCCAGCAGTGCGGACGGATCTCCGGAGCAGTACTTC
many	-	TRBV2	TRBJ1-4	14	CASSDSATNEKLFF	TGTGCCAGCAGTGATTCCGCAACTAATGAAAAACTGTTTTTT
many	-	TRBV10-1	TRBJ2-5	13	CASSRDFQETQYF	TGCGCCAGCAGTAGGGACTTTCAAGAGACCCAGTACTTC